This T cell receptor (beta chain) was recovered during a study of blood T cell repertoires in COVID-19. Across the whole study: Sites in the United States, Italy and Spain provided acute and convalescent COVID-19 samples. PBMCs, B-cell-depleted T cells, or T cells were the source of the cDNA or gDNA that made up the material.

This clone appeared a single time. In the original analysis: Amplification of reference gene primers provided the estimated nucleated cell counts. TCRdb's table, derived via immunoSEQ multiplex PCR, lists solely in-frame clones and lacks some. Clone size and V and J calls were adopted from that table, with D and trimming inferred from the DNA. The sample lists 130,000 to 150,000 clones; around 82% were seen once. V lost 6 bases, J lost 2 bases, and 6 bases stayed unmatched. Germline assignment: CDR1 MNHEY and CDR2 SMNVEV (reference sequence). The CDR3 length is 15 residues. The sequencing input was peripheral blood. This receptor was identified in a human donor with acute or convalescent COVID-19. The donor label of this sample is uncertain. The chain is built from TRBV27 and TRBJ1-5, with TRBD1 identical over 8 bases. The CDR3 DNA reads TGTGCCAGCAGCCAGGGGGCCACGGGCAATCAGCCCCAGCATTTT. It yields the protein CASSQGATGNQPQHF.